The rows below give T cell receptor beta chains drawn from one sample of a study of T cell responses to AZD1222 COVID-19 vaccine. The data were produced by immunoSEQ multiplex PCR, yet TCRdb's version contains in-frame clones alone and is incomplete. The sample holds 150,000 to 200,000 clones, about 92% seen once. The source was peripheral blood, collected on day 0 of MenACWY control vaccination. These receptors originate from an adult in good health. Each CDR3 is given with its conserved first and last residue. The D gene is left open where the match is weak. Only some rows state a clone size, as once, few, many or a class for expanded clones.

clone size	D gene	V gene	J gene	CDR3 protein	CDR3 DNA
.	TRBD1	TRBV6-1	TRBJ1-4	CASKGASFEKLFF	TGTGCCAGCAAGGGGGCGTCCTTTGAAAAACTGTTTTTT
.	TRBD2	TRBV19	TRBJ2-1	CASSPGLAAQFF	TGTGCCAGTAGTCCAGGACTAGCGGCCCAGTTCTTC
.	.	TRBV20-1	TRBJ2-1	CSASQGGGQFF	TGCAGTGCTTCTCAAGGAGGGGGCCAGTTCTTC
.	TRBD2	TRBV5-1	TRBJ2-7	CASSSNGLAVHEQYF	TGCGCCAGCAGCTCGAACGGACTAGCGGTACACGAGCAGTACTTC
.	TRBD1	TRBV6-1	TRBJ1-5	CASSAPPGTGNQPQHF	TGTGCCAGCAGTGCTCCCCCCGGGACAGGAAATCAGCCCCAGCATTTT
.	.	TRBV24-1	TRBJ2-6	CATSDRPPGANILTF	TGTGCCACCAGTGACCGTCCACCTGGGGCCAACATCCTGACTTTC
.	TRBD2	TRBV6-2/TRBV6-3	TRBJ2-1	CASSGLAGLNEQFF	TGTGCCAGCAGTGGGCTAGCGGGTCTCAATGAGCAGTTCTTC
.	.	TRBV27	TRBJ2-7	CASRFRGGGGYEQYF	TGTGCCAGCCGTTTCCGAGGAGGGGGCGGCTACGAGCAGTACTTC
.	TRBD1	TRBV28	TRBJ1-5	CASSYPGTGTIGQPQHF	TGTGCCAGCAGTTACCCCGGGACAGGGACTATCGGTCAGCCCCAGCATTTT
once	.	TRBV11-3	TRBJ1-1	CASSTSGGGYTEAFF	TGTGCCAGCAGCACCTCAGGCGGCGGCTACACTGAAGCTTTCTTT
.	TRBD1	TRBV30	TRBJ1-2	CAWSADRDYTF	TGTGCCTGGAGTGCCGACAGGGACTACACCTTC
.	.	TRBV30	TRBJ1-2	CAWTRQANYGYTF	TGTGCCTGGACGAGACAGGCAAACTATGGCTACACCTTC
.	.	TRBV5-8	TRBJ1-6	CASSLSSSYNSPLHF	TGTGCCAGCAGCTTGTCCAGCTCCTATAATTCACCCCTCCACTTT
.	.	TRBV27	TRBJ2-1	CASSSVLARGLDEQFF	TGTGCCAGCAGTTCCGTACTAGCGAGGGGGTTGGATGAGCAGTTCTTC
.	TRBD2	TRBV18	TRBJ2-3	CASSPGLAGGPDTQYF	TGTGCCAGCTCACCGGGACTAGCGGGAGGGCCAGATACGCAGTATTTT
once	.	TRBV28	TRBJ2-1	CASSLLDSPYNEQFF	TGTGCCAGCAGTTTATTGGATAGCCCCTACAATGAGCAGTTCTTC
.	TRBD2	TRBV24-1	TRBJ2-2	CATSDNLAVTGELFF	TGTGCCACCAGTGATAACCTAGCGGTCACCGGGGAGCTGTTTTTT
.	TRBD1	TRBV7-9	TRBJ1-1	CASSSEIDRVLAFF	TGTGCCAGCAGCTCCGAGATTGACAGGGTGCTCGCTTTCTTT
once	.	TRBV7-3	TRBJ2-1	CASSPRDSYNEQFF	TGTGCCAGCAGCCCGCGGGACAGTTACAATGAGCAGTTCTTC
.	.	TRBV19	TRBJ2-1	CASSTLGAEQFF	TGTGCCAGTAGTACCTTAGGAGCTGAGCAGTTCTTC
once	TRBD1	TRBV15	TRBJ2-7	CATSRQGATTYEQYF	TGTGCCACCAGCAGACAGGGGGCGACTACCTACGAGCAGTACTTC
.	TRBD2	TRBV6-5	TRBJ2-3	CASSSSIAGGADTQYF	TGTGCCAGCAGTTCCTCAATAGCGGGAGGCGCAGATACGCAGTATTTT
.	.	TRBV11-3	TRBJ2-7	CASSLGIQGGEQYF	TGTGCCAGCAGCTTGGGGATACAGGGCGGCGAGCAGTACTTC
.	.	TRBV6-5	TRBJ2-5	CASSYSGALGRETQYF	TGTGCCAGCAGTTACTCGGGGGCCTTGGGACGAGAGACCCAGTACTTC
.	.	TRBV11-3	TRBJ1-2	CASSPRGTFSNYGYTF	TGTGCCAGCAGCCCCCGAGGGACATTTTCTAACTATGGCTACACCTTC
.	.	TRBV6-5	TRBJ1-2	CASRTPGGYGYTF	TGTGCCAGCAGAACCCCGGGGGGCTATGGCTACACCTTC
.	TRBD1	TRBV3-1/TRBV3-2	TRBJ1-1	CASSLTGDTEAFF	TGTGCCAGCAGCCTGACAGGGGACACTGAAGCTTTCTTT
.	.	TRBV7-9	TRBJ2-3	CASSLVGVTDTQYF	TGTGCCAGCAGCTTAGTGGGAGTCACAGATACGCAGTATTTT
.	TRBD2	TRBV5-1	TRBJ2-1	CASSLVLAVNEQFF	TGCGCCAGCAGCTTGGTTCTAGCGGTCAATGAGCAGTTCTTC
once	TRBD1	TRBV13	TRBJ2-2	CASSTAFGTGDTGELFF	TGTGCCAGCAGCACGGCCTTTGGGACAGGGGACACCGGGGAGCTGTTTTTT
.	.	TRBV30	TRBJ1-6	CAWTYRDSPLHF	TGTGCCTGGACTTACAGGGACTCACCCCTCCACTTT
few	.	TRBV16	TRBJ2-7	CASSQSYGSYEQYF	TGTGCCAGCAGCCAATCATACGGGAGTTACGAGCAGTACTTC
.	TRBD2	TRBV15	TRBJ2-7	CATSRDGSGSESYEQYF	TGTGCCACCAGCAGAGATGGAAGCGGGAGCGAGTCCTACGAGCAGTACTTC
.	TRBD1	TRBV28	TRBJ2-1	CASRGDRVGGEQFF	TGTGCCAGCAGGGGGGACAGGGTTGGCGGTGAGCAGTTCTTC
.	.	TRBV5-4	TRBJ2-3	CASSSLDTQYF	TGTGCCAGCAGCTCTCTGGATACGCAGTATTTT
.	.	TRBV30	TRBJ1-1	CALDGRNTEAFF	TGTGCCTTGGACGGGAGGAACACTGAAGCTTTCTTT
.	.	TRBV14	TRBJ2-5	CASSDGLFQETQYF	TGTGCCAGCAGCGACGGACTGTTCCAAGAGACCCAGTACTTC
.	.	TRBV6-5	TRBJ1-1	CASTNSPGAGTEAFF	TGTGCCAGCACCAATTCTCCGGGGGCCGGCACTGAAGCTTTCTTT
.	.	TRBV5-1	TRBJ2-5	CASSPEGRQETQYF	TGCGCCAGCAGCCCGGAGGGTCGGCAAGAGACCCAGTACTTC
.	.	TRBV20-1	TRBJ1-2	CSASLVRALEANYGYTF	TGCAGTGCTAGTCTAGTGAGGGCCCTAGAAGCTAACTATGGCTACACCTTC
once	.	TRBV27	TRBJ1-1	CASSLTYDRNTEAFF	TGTGCCAGCAGTCTTACTTACGATCGGAACACTGAAGCTTTCTTT
.	.	TRBV6-2/TRBV6-3	TRBJ2-5	CASSYHRLETQYF	TGTGCCAGCAGTTACCACAGGCTGGAGACCCAGTACTTC
.	TRBD1	TRBV7-9	TRBJ1-3	CASSPPQGATGNTIYF	TGTGCCAGCAGCCCACCGCAGGGGGCCACAGGAAACACCATATATTTT
.	.	TRBV27	TRBJ1-4	CASSPPGRLRGEKLFF	TGTGCCAGCAGTCCGCCTGGCCGCCTAAGGGGTGAAAAACTGTTTTTT
.	TRBD1	TRBV28	TRBJ1-3	CASREGGASGNTIYF	TGTGCCAGCAGAGAAGGGGGCGCGAGTGGAAACACCATATATTTT
.	TRBD1	TRBV5-6	TRBJ2-7	CASSTRMLTGGSSYEQYF	TGTGCCAGCAGCACCCGGATGCTGACAGGGGGGTCCTCCTACGAGCAGTACTTC